The 21 T cell receptor beta chains below come from one sample, sequenced in a study of blood T cell repertoires in COVID-19. Method: immunoSEQ multiplex PCR; TCRdb's copy keeps in-frame clones and lacks some. The table has tens of thousands of clones, 91% seen once. Specimen: peripheral blood. The receptors stem from a human donor with active COVID-19. The donor label of this sample is uncertain.

V gene TRBV12-3 or TRBV12-4 combines with J gene TRBJ2-7; 8 bases map to TRBD2. The J segment lost 1 base and the V segment lost 6 bases, leaving 2 bases of the junction unmatched. This CDR3 region has 13 residues. The CDR3 is CASRTGGSYEQYF. The CDR3 bases are TGTGCCAGCAGAACGGGGGGGTCCTACGAGCAGTACTTC.

The V call is TRBV7-6, the J call TRBJ2-7, with 9 bases aligning to TRBD2. The CDR3 consists of 15 residues. Germline V CDR1 and CDR2: SGHVS, FNYEAQ. Trimming took 1 base from V and 4 from J; bases not matched to a gene: 5. The chain's CDR3 is CASSLEAGGGYEQYF. DNA of the CDR3: TGTGCCAGCAGCTTAGAGGCGGGAGGGGGGTACGAGCAGTACTTC.

This clone was detected once. DNA of the CDR3: TGTGCCAGCAGCCGAGACAGGGCGGGTGAGCAGTACTTC. Protein product: CASSRDRAGEQYF. This chain connects TRBV11-2 to TRBJ2-7; 7 bases map to TRBD1. V was pared by 5 bases and J by 7 bases, with 8 bases of the junction left unmatched. Germline V gene data show CDR1 as SGHAT and CDR2 as FQNNGV. CDR3 size: 13 residues.

The CDR3 protein is CASSLGIEREHTDTQYF. The CDR3 DNA reads TGTGCCAGCAGCTTAGGTATCGAGCGGGAGCATACAGATACGCAGTATTTT. The V call is TRBV7-9, the J call TRBJ2-3; 8 nucleotides line up with TRBD2. The V gene end was trimmed by 1 base and the J gene end by 3 bases; junction bases not matched to a gene: 9. The CDR3 totals 17 residues. The germline gives CDR1 SEHNR, CDR2 FQNEAQ (reference sequence).

This chain connects TRBV5-4 to TRBJ2-1, with TRBD2 matching over 8 bases. J was trimmed by 5 bases and V by 2 bases; bases with no gene match: 6. The length of the CDR3 is 15 residues. Germline assignment: CDR1 SGHNT and CDR2 YYREEE (reference sequence). This chain's CDR3 is CASSFPGLVNNEQFF. In DNA form, the CDR3 reads TGTGCCAGCAGCTTTCCGGGACTAGTAAACAATGAGCAGTTCTTC.

The chain is built from TRBV5-1 and TRBJ2-1; 9 bases match TRBD2. The V and J ends lost 4 bases and 5 bases, in that order; junction bases with no gene match: 10. The CDR3 runs to 16 residues. CDR1 is SGHRS and CDR2 is YFSETQ in the germline V gene. Here the CDR3 reads CASSRAGTSSDNEQFF. CDR3 DNA: TGCGCCAGCAGCCGGGCAGGGACTAGCAGTGACAATGAGCAGTTCTTC.

This clone was detected only a few times. The chain uses TRBV12-5 and TRBJ2-7; TRBD2 matches at 8 bases. Germline V lookup: CDR1 LGHNT, CDR2 FRNRAP. The junction had 4 bases not matched to a gene; V was cut back by 3 bases and J by 3 bases. This CDR3 is 14 amino acids long. The CDR3 DNA is TGTGCTAGTGGTTTAGGACTAGCCGGCTACGAGCAGTACTTC. This gives the protein CASGLGLAGYEQYF.

The chain uses TRBV7-2 and TRBJ2-7; 8 bases align to TRBD2. Germline values: CDR1 SGHTA, CDR2 FQGNSA. V lost 5 bases, J lost 2 bases, and 17 bases stayed unmatched. CDR3 size: 18 residues. The CDR3 DNA reads as TGTGCCAGCAGCCTCCAAGGGACTAGTACGGGTCCGGCCTACGAGCAGTACTTC. Translating it yields CASSLQGTSTGPAYEQYF.

This clone turned up a few times. The rearrangement uses TRBV5-1 and TRBJ2-7; 7 bases are a match to TRBD1. The CDR3 has 14 amino acids. Germline assignment: CDR1 SGHRS and CDR2 YFSETQ. With 2 bases clipped from V and 2 bases from J, the junction kept 4 bases outside the gene matches. For the CDR3, the DNA is TGCGCCAGCAGCTTACAGGGGTTCACCTACGAGCAGTACTTC. This sequence encodes CASSLQGFTYEQYF. The full variable domain, rest sourced from reference TRBV5-1 and TRBJ2-7, is KAGVTQTPRYLIKTRGQQVTLSCSPISGHRSVSWYQQTPGQGLQFLFEYFSETQRNKGNFPGRFSGRQFSNSRSEMNVSTLELGDSALYLCASSLQGFTYEQYFGPGTRLTVT.

This clone showed up just once. The V and J genes are TRBV4-3 and TRBJ1-2; D not certain. The CDR3 contains 15 residues. Trimming took 4 bases from V and 1 from J, leaving 13 bases between them. Germline V gene sequence: CDR1 LGHNA, CDR2 YSLEER. CDR3 residues: CASSPEGALNYGYTF. CDR3 in DNA: TGCGCCAGCAGCCCGGAGGGTGCCCTTAACTATGGCTACACCTTC.

The chain links TRBV3-1 (or the pseudogene TRBV3-2) to TRBJ2-3; 9 positions match TRBD2. Germline CDR1 LGHDT, CDR2 YNNKEL (reference sequence). Trimming at V came to 4 bases and at J to 4 bases, leaving 24 bases not matched to a gene. The length of the CDR3 is 21 residues. The CDR3 loop is CASSPRYRHGDRTSEADTQYF. The CDR3 nucleotides are TGTGCCAGCAGCCCAAGATATCGTCACGGGGACCGGACTAGCGAGGCAGATACGCAGTATTTT.

This sequence joins TRBV28 and TRBJ2-3; 10 bases align to TRBD1. The germline V gene encodes CDR1 MDHEN and CDR2 SYDVKM. CDR3 length: 13 residues. The V and J ends lost 5 bases and 11 bases, in that order; junction bases with no gene match: 7. DNA of the CDR3: TGTGCCAGCAGTCAGCCCGGGACAGGGGTGCAGTATTTT. This codes for CASSQPGTGVQYF.

The V and J genes are TRBV9 and TRBJ2-4; 9 bases agree with TRBD1. Germline values: CDR1 SGDLS, CDR2 YYNGEE. With V trimmed by 3 bases and J by 8 bases, 6 bases remained unmatched. This CDR3 is 14 amino acids long. CDR3 bases: TGTGCCAGCAGCGCCGGGACAGGGCGGGACATTCAGTACTTC. This sequence encodes CASSAGTGRDIQYF.

In its sample, this clone ranks as medium-sized (0.01 to 0.1%). This CDR3 is CASSYTSGYTYEQYF. CDR3 coding DNA: TGTGCCAGCTCATACACTAGCGGTTACACCTACGAGCAGTACTTC. The V gene is TRBV18, the J gene TRBJ2-7, with 8 bases that match TRBD2. V lost 5 bases and J lost 2; bases outside the gene matches: 8. This CDR3 comprises 15 residues. Germline values: CDR1 KGHSH, CDR2 LQKENI.

This sequence joins TRBV19 and TRBJ2-1; 9 positions match TRBD2. V was clipped by 7 bases and J by 9 bases; unmatched bases: 10. This CDR3 has 14 residues. The germline gives CDR1 LNHDA, CDR2 SQIVND (reference sequence). CDR3 amino acids: CASNLGTSYVEQFF. In nucleotides, the CDR3 is TGTGCCAGTAATTTGGGGACTAGCTATGTTGAGCAGTTCTTC.

The V call is TRBV27, the J call TRBJ1-3; D unclear. V gave up 5 bases and J gave up 4 bases, with 12 bases separating them. The CDR3 contains 14 residues. CDR1 MNHEY and CDR2 SMNVEV come from the germline V gene (reference sequence). CDR3 DNA sequence: TGTGCCAGCAGTCCGGGGTTGCGGGGAAACACCATATATTTT. Its translation is CASSPGLRGNTIYF.

The rearrangement joins TRBV5-1 to TRBJ2-1; TRBD2 is a possible D gene (6 bases). Germline assignment: CDR1 SGHRS and CDR2 YFSETQ. The CDR3 loop spans 17 amino acids. V shed 3 bases and J shed 4 bases, with 20 bases lying between them. The CDR3 nucleotides read TGCGCCAGCAGCTCGGACTTAGCGGAGGTGCGATACAATGAGCAGTTCTTC. Its protein is CASSSDLAEVRYNEQFF.

This clone was detected only a few times. The gene calls are TRBV5-1 and TRBJ2-7, with D possibly TRBD1 on 7 matching bases. Germline V gene lookup returns CDR1 SGHRS and CDR2 YFSETQ. Trimming removed 3 bases at V and 1 base at J, with 11 bases between. The CDR3 covers 14 residues. CDR3: CASSWGDRSYEQYF. The CDR3 coding sequence is TGCGCCAGCAGCTGGGGGGACAGATCCTACGAGCAGTACTTC. Based on the CDR3 plus reference TRBV5-1 and TRBJ2-7, the full variable domain is KAGVTQTPRYLIKTRGQQVTLSCSPISGHRSVSWYQQTPGQGLQFLFEYFSETQRNKGNFPGRFSGRQFSNSRSEMNVSTLELGDSALYLCASSWGDRSYEQYFGPGTRLTVT.

The chain is built from TRBV27 and TRBJ2-7; 7 bases line up with TRBD1. The CDR3 runs to 15 residues. V gave up 2 bases and J gave up 1 base; unmatched junction bases: 5. Germline V CDR1 and CDR2: MNHEY, SMNVEV (reference sequence). CDR3 sequence: CASSLETGKSYEQYF. The CDR3 DNA sequence: TGTGCCAGCAGTTTAGAGACAGGGAAGTCCTACGAGCAGTACTTC.

The CDR3 spells CASSRGYEQYF. The CDR3 nucleotides are TGTGCCAGCAGTCGGGGATACGAGCAGTACTTC. The V call is TRBV6-2 or TRBV6-3, the J call TRBJ2-7; D is perhaps TRBD2 (5 bases). V lost 5 bases to trimming and J lost 4 bases, with 6 bases between them. This CDR3 region has 11 residues. Germline V gives CDR1 MNHEY, CDR2 SVGEGT.

This clone was seen a few times. The chain has TRBV7-8 and TRBJ2-7; D unclear. Trimming shortened V by 0 bases and J by 4 bases, and 22 bases separated the two germline ends. The germline gives CDR1 SGHVS, CDR2 FQNEAQ. This CDR3 comprises 18 residues. CDR3 protein: CASSLARPGPRFSYEQYF. CDR3 nucleotide sequence: TGTGCCAGCAGCTTAGCCCGTCCAGGTCCTCGGTTTTCATACGAGCAGTACTTC.